The TCR beta chain under discussion was sequenced for a study of T cell repertoires in aging, cancer and after chemotherapy. Study as a whole: Pre- and post-chemotherapy samples were paired from glioblastoma patients treated with temozolomide-based therapy. The full dataset contained several million TCR reads.

Peripheral blood genomic DNA, not sorted cells or RNA, was the template. Multiplex touch-down PCR with TRB-A/B primers amplified rearranged V-D-J TRB sequences. TCRdb passed the multiplex PCR reads through MiXCR, listing each CDR3 protein once. The table has more than 2,500 distinct CDR3 sequences, 30% to 40% seen once. On this clonotype: Its specificity is unknown.

CDR1 GTSNPN and CDR2 SVGIG come from the germline V gene (reference sequence). The CDR3 covers 12 residues. Trimming pared 7 bases from V and 1 base from J, leaving 11 bases between. Study-level results: Healthy donors lost TCR diversity with age mainly through richness, cancer patients through richness and evenness. In each cancer cohort, median generation probability increased across chemotherapy, suggesting thymic output rebounded.

Sequences were obtained from blood. The origin of this receptor is a human donor with a solid tumor. The chain joins TRBV30 to TRBJ2-7; D perhaps matches TRBD1 (6 bases). The CDR3 region is CALAGDSYEQYF. The CDR3 DNA reads TGTGCCTTGGCAGGGGATTCCTACGAGCAGTACTTC.